This TCR beta chain was sequenced in a study of response to subunit inactivated influenza vaccine (dated by TCRdb to the late 2010s). With regard to the full study: Deep quantitative profiling of the T cell receptor repertoire was used in the study to follow responses to a trivalent subunit inactivated influenza vaccine.

What the study reported, not specific to this receptor: The authors proposed that each seasonal influenza vaccination may bring in only a limited number of new T cells.

Receptor amplification or capture employed RT-PCR. Data came from an Illumina HiSeq 2500. In TCRdb, the public reads were trimmed at Q25 with fastp and aligned with MiXCR, with productive beta chains retained. Records with the same CDR3 protein are collapsed into one entry carrying the most frequent genes and DNA. The sample has a few hundred thousand distinct CDR3 sequences on record, approximately 10% of them singletons. The biggest ten clones account for 11% of the sample. This clonotype has more than one count but fewer than ten. Its recognized antigen is unknown. Within one base of it there is no much larger clone, and no base qualities were kept. Inclusive of the bounding cysteine and phenylalanine, the CDR3 is 14 residues long. Of all the DNA, just the CDR3 is kept, 42 bases in frame from base 1. V is pared back by 3 bases and J by 5 bases, with 11 bases lying between the germline termini. Looking up the germline V gene yields CDR1 SGHRS and CDR2 YFSETQ.

This sample was shared with a second study, whose subject was T cells expressing NK-cell markers. Per the second study: The TCR beta cDNA libraries were made using 5'RACE template switching, a step that added both a universal primer site and unique molecular identifiers. Three sorted T-cell subsets (CD3+CD56+NKG2C+, CD3+CD56+NKG2C- and CD3+CD56-NKG2C+) from roughly eight donors had their TCR beta-chain repertoires profiled. Among the eight sequenced donors, only one was HCMV-seronegative, while the other seven were HCMV-seropositive. In several experiments an anti-gammadeltaTCR antibody was added to restrict sorting to alphabetaTCR-expressing T cells. In several donors, the dominant CD3+CD56+NKG2C+ clonotypes ranked among the top 10 CD8+ clonotypes, making up 1.0-7.0% of CD8+ T cells. Those dominant clonotypes were again the most abundant among CD3+CD56-NKG2C+ cells in a few donors, at roughly 25-65%. Whether the expanded NKG2C-expressing T cell clones were specific for HCMV antigens remained unclear. All eight donors whose samples were sequenced were randomly selected healthy volunteers, three of them men and five women. A commercial ELISA kit detecting HCMV-specific IgG in serum was used to determine HCMV serostatus. Peripheral blood mononuclear cells were isolated from blood by Ficoll density gradient centrifugation. For about six donors, bulk peripheral blood T-cell repertoires were additionally sequenced from unsorted PBMC. Priming for cDNA synthesis came from the TCR beta constant segment, and two successive PCR amplification steps followed. Libraries were sequenced as 2 x 150 bp reads on Illumina HiSeq 2000/2500, MiSeq or NextSeq. Reads were demultiplexed and grouped by UMI with MIGEC, and clonotypes were assembled and quantified with MiTCR. To remove erroneous sequences, TCR cDNA sequences were retained only when supported by two or more reads. Downstream repertoire analysis used the tcR package, and clonotypes were matched across fractions by CDR3 nucleotide sequence plus V segment. Antigen specificity was annotated against VDJdb with VDJmatch, allowing one amino acid substitution in CDR3.

Sequenced material: PBMCs from blood, taken on the day of vaccination. This receptor was identified in a middle-aged man who received an inactivated influenza vaccine. Donor details come from another sample of the same person, matched by shared clones. This chain joins TRBV5-1 to TRBJ2-2; the D segment cannot be called with confidence. In nucleotides, the sequence is TGCGCCAGCAGCTCCCGGCACGGGACCGGGGAGCTGTTTTTT. The resulting protein is CASSSRHGTGELFF.